This T cell receptor beta chain stems from a study of beta chain features in type 1 diabetes. Expressed TCRB transcripts were sequenced because the isolated RNA had all been reverse transcribed beforehand. This table comes from immunoSEQ multiplex PCR, and its TCRdb copy is limited to in-frame clones, with some not included. The profile shows 250,000 to 300,000 clones, 7% to 9% of them singletons. The study, taken as a whole, reports: TCRB CDR3s from Type 1 diabetes patients were moderately but significantly shorter in all four CD4+ subsets. In type 1 diabetes patients, VDJ junctions had fewer insertions; deletions at these junctions were more frequent.

Of note for this clone: Its antigen is currently unknown.

CDR1 and CDR2 from the germline V gene are SGHDT and YYEEEE. The CDR3 is made up of 14 amino acids. Unmatched junction bases numbered 5, after V lost 3 bases and J lost 3 bases. The chain combines TRBV5-6 with TRBJ2-5; 7 positions match TRBD1. The TCR was taken from a woman aged 18-29 years in good health. What was sequenced was central memory CD4+ T cells from blood. The CDR3 sequence: CASSWGTAEETQYF. CDR3 in DNA: TGTGCCAGCAGCTGGGGGACAGCTGAAGAGACCCAGTACTTC.